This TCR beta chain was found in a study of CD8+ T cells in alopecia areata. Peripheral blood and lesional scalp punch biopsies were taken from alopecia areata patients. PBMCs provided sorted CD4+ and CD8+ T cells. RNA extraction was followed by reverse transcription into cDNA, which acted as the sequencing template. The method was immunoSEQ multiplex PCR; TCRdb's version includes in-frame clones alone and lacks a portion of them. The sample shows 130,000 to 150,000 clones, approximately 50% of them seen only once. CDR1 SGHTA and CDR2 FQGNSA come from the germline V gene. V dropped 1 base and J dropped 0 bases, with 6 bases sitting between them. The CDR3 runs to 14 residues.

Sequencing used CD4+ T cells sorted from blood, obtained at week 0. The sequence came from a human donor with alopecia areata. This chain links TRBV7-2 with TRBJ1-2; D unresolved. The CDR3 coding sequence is TGTGCCAGCAGCTTAGAAGGATCTAACTATGGCTACACCTTC. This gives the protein CASSLEGSNYGYTF.